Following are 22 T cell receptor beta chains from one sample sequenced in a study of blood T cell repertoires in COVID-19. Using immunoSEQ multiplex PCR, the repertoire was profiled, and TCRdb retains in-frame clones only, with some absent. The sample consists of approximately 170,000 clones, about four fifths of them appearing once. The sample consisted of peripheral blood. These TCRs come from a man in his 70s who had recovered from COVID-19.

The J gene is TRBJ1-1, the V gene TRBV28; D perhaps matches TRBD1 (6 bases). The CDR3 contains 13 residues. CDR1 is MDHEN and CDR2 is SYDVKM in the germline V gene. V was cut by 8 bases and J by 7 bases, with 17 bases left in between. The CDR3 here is CASPGRGGGEAFF. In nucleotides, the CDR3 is TGTGCCAGCCCAGGGAGGGGGGGAGGTGAAGCTTTCTTT.

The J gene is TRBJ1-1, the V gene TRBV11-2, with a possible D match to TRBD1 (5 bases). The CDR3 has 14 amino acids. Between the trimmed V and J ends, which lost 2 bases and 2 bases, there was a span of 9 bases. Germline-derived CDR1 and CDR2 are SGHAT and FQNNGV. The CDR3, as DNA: TGTGCCAGCAGCTTACAGGGCCAAAACACTGAAGCTTTCTTT. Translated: CASSLQGQNTEAFF.

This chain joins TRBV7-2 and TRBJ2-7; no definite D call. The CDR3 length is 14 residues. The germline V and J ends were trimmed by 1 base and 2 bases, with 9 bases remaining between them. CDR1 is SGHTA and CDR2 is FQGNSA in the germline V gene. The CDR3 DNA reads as TGTGCCAGCAGCTTAGGTGCCAAGCCCTACGAGCAGTACTTC. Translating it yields CASSLGAKPYEQYF.

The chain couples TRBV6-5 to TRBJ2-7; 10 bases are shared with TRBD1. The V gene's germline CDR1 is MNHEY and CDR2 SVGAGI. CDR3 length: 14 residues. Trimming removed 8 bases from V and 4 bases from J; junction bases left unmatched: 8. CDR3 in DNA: TGTGCCAGCGGAGATGGGACAGGGGATTACGAGCAGTACTTC. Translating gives CASGDGTGDYEQYF.

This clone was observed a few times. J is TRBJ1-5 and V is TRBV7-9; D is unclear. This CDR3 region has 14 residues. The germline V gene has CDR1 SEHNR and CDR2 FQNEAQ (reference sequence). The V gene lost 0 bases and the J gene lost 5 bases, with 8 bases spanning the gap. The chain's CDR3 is CASSLATIDQPQHF. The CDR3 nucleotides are TGTGCCAGCAGCTTAGCGACAATCGATCAGCCCCAGCATTTT.

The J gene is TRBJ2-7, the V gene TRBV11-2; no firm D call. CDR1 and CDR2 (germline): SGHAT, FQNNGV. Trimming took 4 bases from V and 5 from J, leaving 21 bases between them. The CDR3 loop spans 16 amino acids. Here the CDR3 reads CASSYISLITGDEQYF. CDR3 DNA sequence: TGTGCCAGCAGCTACATCTCCTTGATTACGGGTGACGAGCAGTACTTC.

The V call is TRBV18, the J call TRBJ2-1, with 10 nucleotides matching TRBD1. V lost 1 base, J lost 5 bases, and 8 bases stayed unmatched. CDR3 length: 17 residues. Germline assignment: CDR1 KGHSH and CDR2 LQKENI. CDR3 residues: CASSPRQTGTGDNEQFF. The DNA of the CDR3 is TGTGCCAGCTCACCACGACAAACCGGGACAGGGGACAATGAGCAGTTCTTC.

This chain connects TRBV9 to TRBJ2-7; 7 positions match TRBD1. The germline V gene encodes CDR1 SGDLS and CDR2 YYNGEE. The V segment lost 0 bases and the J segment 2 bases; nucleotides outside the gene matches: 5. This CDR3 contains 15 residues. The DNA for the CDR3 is TGTGCCAGCAGCGTAGCTTCAGGGGGAACCTACGAGCAGTACTTC. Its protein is CASSVASGGTYEQYF.

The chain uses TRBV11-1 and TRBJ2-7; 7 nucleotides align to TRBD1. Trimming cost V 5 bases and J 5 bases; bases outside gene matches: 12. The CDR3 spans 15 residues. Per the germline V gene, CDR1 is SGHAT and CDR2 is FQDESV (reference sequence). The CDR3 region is CASSTSGGLSDEQYF. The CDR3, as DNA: TGTGCCAGCAGCACCTCAGGGGGTCTTTCGGACGAGCAGTACTTC.

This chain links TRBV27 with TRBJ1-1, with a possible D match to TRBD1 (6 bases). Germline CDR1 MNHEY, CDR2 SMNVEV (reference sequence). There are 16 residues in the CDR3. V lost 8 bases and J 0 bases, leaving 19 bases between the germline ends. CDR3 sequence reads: CASGSKGGKLNTEAFF. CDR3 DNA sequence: TGTGCCAGCGGTTCGAAGGGGGGGAAATTGAACACTGAAGCTTTCTTT.

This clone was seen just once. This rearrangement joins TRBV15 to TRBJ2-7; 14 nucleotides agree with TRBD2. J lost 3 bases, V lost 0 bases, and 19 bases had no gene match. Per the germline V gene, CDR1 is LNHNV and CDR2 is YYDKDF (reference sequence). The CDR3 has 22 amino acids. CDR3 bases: TGTGCCACCAGCAGAGATTTATGGAAACCGGGACTAGCGGGAGAACGTGGCTACGAGCAGTACTTC. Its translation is CATSRDLWKPGLAGERGYEQYF.

The CDR3 bases are TGTGCCGTATCAGACAGGGGGCGGCAAGAGCAGTTCTTC. Amino acid sequence: CAVSDRGRQEQFF. The V call is TRBV6-5, the J call TRBJ2-1; 10 bases are a match to TRBD1. J lost 10 bases, V lost 11 bases, and 11 bases had no gene match. This CDR3 has 13 residues. Germline CDR1 and CDR2: MNHEY and SVGAGI.

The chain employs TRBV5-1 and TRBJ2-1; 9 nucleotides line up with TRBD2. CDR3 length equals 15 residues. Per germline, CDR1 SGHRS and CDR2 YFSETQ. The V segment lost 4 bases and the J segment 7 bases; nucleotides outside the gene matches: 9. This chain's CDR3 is CASSADGTSYNEQFF. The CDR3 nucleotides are TGCGCCAGCAGCGCAGACGGGACTAGCTATAATGAGCAGTTCTTC.

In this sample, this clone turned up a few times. CDR3 in DNA: TGTGCCAGCAGCCTTATTAGCGGGAGGGCATATGAGCAGTTCTTC. Protein: CASSLISGRAYEQFF. The gene calls are TRBV7-9 and TRBJ2-1; TRBD2 aligns across 11 bases. Germline-derived CDR1 and CDR2 are SEHNR and FQNEAQ (reference sequence). The CDR3 covers 15 residues. V shed 5 bases, J shed 8 bases, and the junction held 8 bases outside the gene matches.

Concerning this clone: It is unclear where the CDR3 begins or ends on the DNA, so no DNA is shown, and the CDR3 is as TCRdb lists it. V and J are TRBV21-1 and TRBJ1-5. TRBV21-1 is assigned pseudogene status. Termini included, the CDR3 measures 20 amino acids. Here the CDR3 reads CASSRRAERASYLCNQPQHF.

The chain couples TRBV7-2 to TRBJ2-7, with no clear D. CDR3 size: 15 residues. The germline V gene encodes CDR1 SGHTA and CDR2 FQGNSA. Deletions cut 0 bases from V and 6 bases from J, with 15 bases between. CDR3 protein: CASSLAATSVAEQYF. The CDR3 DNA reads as TGTGCCAGCAGCTTAGCAGCGACCTCTGTTGCCGAGCAGTACTTC.

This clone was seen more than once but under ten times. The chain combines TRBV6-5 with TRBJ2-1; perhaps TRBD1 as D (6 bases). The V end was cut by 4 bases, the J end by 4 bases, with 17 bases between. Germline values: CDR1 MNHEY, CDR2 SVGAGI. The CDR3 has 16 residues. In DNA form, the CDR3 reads TGTGCCAGCAGTTCCTCCGGGACACAATTATACAATGAGCAGTTCTTC. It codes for CASSSSGTQLYNEQFF.

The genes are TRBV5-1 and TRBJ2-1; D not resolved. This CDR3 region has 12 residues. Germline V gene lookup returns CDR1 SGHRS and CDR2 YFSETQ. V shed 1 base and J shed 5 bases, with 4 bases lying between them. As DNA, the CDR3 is TGCGCCAGCAGCTTGCTCCACAATGAGCAGTTCTTC. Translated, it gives CASSLLHNEQFF.

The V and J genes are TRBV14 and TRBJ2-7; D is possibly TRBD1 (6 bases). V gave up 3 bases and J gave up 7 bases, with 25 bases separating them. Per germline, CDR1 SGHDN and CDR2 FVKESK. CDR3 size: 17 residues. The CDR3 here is CASSHMTDRDKGGEQYF. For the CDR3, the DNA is TGTGCCAGCAGCCACATGACCGACCGGGACAAGGGCGGAGAGCAGTACTTC. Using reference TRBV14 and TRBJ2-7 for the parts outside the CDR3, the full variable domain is EAGVTQFPSHSVIEKGQTVTLRCDPISGHDNLYWYRRVMGKEIKFLLHFVKESKQDESGMPNNRFLAERTGGTYSTLKVQPAELEDSGVYFCASSHMTDRDKGGEQYFGPGTRLTVT.

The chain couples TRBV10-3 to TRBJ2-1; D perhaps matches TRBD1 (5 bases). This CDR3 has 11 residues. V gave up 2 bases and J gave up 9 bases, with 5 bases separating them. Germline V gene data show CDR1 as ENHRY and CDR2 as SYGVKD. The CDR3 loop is CAISEQGEQFF. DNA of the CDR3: TGTGCCATCAGTGAGCAGGGTGAGCAGTTCTTC.

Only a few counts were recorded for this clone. CDR3 loop: CASSEQGANSPLHF. DNA of the CDR3: TGTGCCAGCAGTGAGCAGGGGGCTAATTCACCCCTCCACTTT. The rearrangement uses TRBV6-1 and TRBJ1-6, with TRBD1 matching over 8 bases. The CDR3 runs to 14 residues. J lost 6 bases, V lost 3 bases, and 1 base had no gene match. Germline lookup yields CDR1 MNHNS and CDR2 SASEGT.

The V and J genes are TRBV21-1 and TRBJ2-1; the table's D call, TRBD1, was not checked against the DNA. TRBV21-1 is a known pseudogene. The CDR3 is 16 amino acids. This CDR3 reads CASSSNRVKGTNEQFF. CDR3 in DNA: TGTGCCAGCAGCTCAAACAGGGTAAAGGGAACCAATGAGCAGTTCTTC.